This note documents a single T cell receptor beta chain sequence. Its cognate antigen is unknown. This specimen belongs to a study of cytomegalovirus exposure and HLA in healthy donors. The V gene lost 4 bases and the J gene lost 7 bases, with 14 bases spanning the gap. The germline V gene encodes CDR1 SGHKS and CDR2 YYEKEE (reference sequence). CDR3 length: 14 amino acids. Some clones are missing from TCRdb's copy, which holds only in-frame ones; the method was immunoSEQ multiplex PCR. The table includes under 200,000 clones, approximately 96% detected once. General observations from the study: The authors enumerated 180 or so TCR beta chains as linked to cytomegalovirus.

This chain links TRBV5-5 with TRBJ2-2, with D perhaps TRBD2 (5 bases). The specimen sequenced was PBMCs. The receptor was derived from a woman under 30 in good health and CMV-seronegative. The CDR3 bases are TGTGCCAGCAGCCATTCTTCGGGGTACGGGGAGCTGTTTTTT. It is translated as CASSHSSGYGELFF.